This entry lists 13 T cell receptor beta chains sequenced from one sample in a study of technical replicates of blood from four donors. Assay: immunoSEQ multiplex PCR; the TCRdb copy retains only in-frame clones and omits some. The sample shows some 89,000 clones, about 95% of them seen only once. Sequencing was carried out using T cells isolated from PBMCs. The source of these receptors is a human donor in good health.

This chain joins TRBV9 and TRBJ1-1; the D gene is possibly TRBD1 (5 bases). The CDR3 extends over 13 amino acids. The ends were cut back, 5 bases at V and 2 bases at J, with 10 bases in the middle. Per the germline V gene, CDR1 is SGDLS and CDR2 is YYNGEE. In DNA, the CDR3 is TGTGCCAGCAGGAGGACACCCAACACTGAAGCTTTCTTT. Its translation: CASRRTPNTEAFF. The entire variable domain, with the rest obtained from reference TRBV9 and TRBJ1-1, is as follows: DSGVTQTPKHLITATGQRVTLRCSPRSGDLSVYWYQQSLDQGLQFLIQYYNGEERAKGNILERFSAQQFPDLHSELNLSSLELGDSALYFCASRRTPNTEAFFGQGTRLTVV.

This clone was counted a single time. The rearrangement links TRBV9 to TRBJ1-3, with D unresolved. CDR1 is SGDLS and CDR2 is YYNGEE in the germline V gene. Between the trimmed V and J ends, which lost 0 bases and 3 bases, there was a span of 13 bases. The CDR3 is made up of 16 amino acids. CDR3 nucleotides: TGTGCCAGCAGCGTAGGTGCCGGGAATAGTGGAAACACCATATATTTT. It yields the protein CASSVGAGNSGNTIYF.

V usage is TRBV2 and J usage is TRBJ1-5; TRBD1 matches 8 bases. The CDR3 contains 15 residues. Per the germline V gene, CDR1 is SNHLY and CDR2 is FYNNEI. J was trimmed by 2 bases and V by 6 bases; bases with no gene match: 6. This CDR3 reads CASSLTTGGNQPQHF. The CDR3 nucleotides read TGTGCCAGCAGCCTCACGACAGGGGGCAATCAGCCCCAGCATTTT. The complete variable domain, with remaining parts taken from reference TRBV2 and TRBJ1-5, reads EPEVTQTPSHQVTQMGQEVILRCVPISNHLYFYWYRQILGQKVEFLVSFYNNEISEKSEIFDDQFSVERPDGSNFTLKIRSTKLEDSAMYFCASSLTTGGNQPQHFGDGTRLSIL.

This rearrangement joins TRBV6-5 to TRBJ1-1; the D is unclear. Per the germline V gene, CDR1 is MNHEY and CDR2 is SVGAGI. The CDR3 length is 13 residues. V was shortened by 5 bases and J by 0 bases, with 7 bases between the two germline ends. CDR3 sequence: CASSAGMNTEAFF. DNA of the CDR3: TGTGCCAGCAGTGCAGGAATGAACACTGAAGCTTTCTTT.

The CDR3 here is CASSSSGDRERETQYF. In DNA, the CDR3 is TGTGCCAGCAGCTCCTCGGGGGACCGGGAACGTGAGACCCAGTACTTC. The rearrangement joins TRBV5-4 to TRBJ2-5; D is perhaps TRBD2 (6 bases). In germline, CDR1 is SGHNT, CDR2 YYREEE (reference sequence). CDR3 length: 16 residues. With 3 bases removed from V and 5 bases from J, the gap between germline ends came to 20 bases.

V and J are TRBV7-9 and TRBJ1-4; the match to TRBD1 covers 8 bases. This CDR3 is 15 amino acids long. Germline CDR1 is SEHNR and CDR2 is FQNEAQ (reference sequence). J gave up 5 bases and V 4 bases, and 6 bases lay outside the gene matches. Here the CDR3 DNA reads TGTGCCAGCAGCTCCCAGGGGGCCCTAAATGAAAAACTGTTTTTT. Translating it yields CASSSQGALNEKLFF.

DNA of the CDR3: TGTGCCAGTAGATCCACAGGGGCCTACGAACTTAATGAAAAACTGTTTTTT. Protein product: CASRSTGAYELNEKLFF. The V and J genes are TRBV19 and TRBJ1-4; 7 bases are shared with TRBD1. J was trimmed by 4 bases and V by 6 bases; bases with no gene match: 14. From germline, CDR1 is LNHDA and CDR2 SQIVND (reference sequence). The CDR3 runs 17 residues.

The genes are TRBV5-5 and TRBJ2-5; TRBD2 agrees at 16 bases. Per the germline V gene, CDR1 is SGHKS and CDR2 is YYEKEE (reference sequence). V trimming: 4 bases; J trimming: 2 bases; junction bases outside the gene matches: 14. The CDR3 runs 20 residues. The CDR3 coding sequence is TGTGCCAGCAGCCCCGGGACTAGCGGGAGGGCTGGCGCTTTTCAAGAGACCCAGTACTTC. Translated, it gives CASSPGTSGRAGAFQETQYF.

The chain carries TRBV4-3 and TRBJ1-3; 10 bases line up with TRBD1. J was trimmed by 4 bases and V by 0 bases; bases with no gene match: 6. This CDR3 is built from 17 residues. Per the germline V gene, CDR1 is LGHNA and CDR2 is YSLEER. As DNA, the CDR3 is TGCGCCAGCAGCCAAGAAGGGACAGGGGATCTAGGAAACACCATATATTTT. Its translation: CASSQEGTGDLGNTIYF.

This clone was recorded only once. The rearrangement links TRBV14 to TRBJ2-7; D not certain. V lost 4 bases and J 0 bases, leaving 7 bases between the germline ends. This CDR3 comprises 13 residues. Germline-derived CDR1 and CDR2 are SGHDN and FVKESK. CDR3 sequence: CASSPTVSYEQYF. As DNA, the CDR3 is TGTGCCAGCAGCCCAACGGTCTCCTACGAGCAGTACTTC.

The V and J genes are TRBV5-6 and TRBJ2-7, with D tentatively TRBD1 (5 bases). Germline V gene lookup returns CDR1 SGHDT and CDR2 YYEEEE. Trimming took 3 bases from V and 1 from J, leaving 14 bases between them. The length of the CDR3 is 15 residues. The CDR3 spells CASSSGHIGSYEQYF. In DNA, the CDR3 is TGTGCCAGCAGCTCAGGACATATTGGTTCCTACGAGCAGTACTTC.

The J gene is TRBJ1-1, the V gene TRBV5-1; maybe TRBD1 (5 bases). CDR1 and CDR2 from the germline V gene are SGHRS and YFSETQ. The CDR3 has 13 amino acids. The ends were cut back, 1 base at V and 8 bases at J, with 12 bases in the middle. The chain's CDR3 is CASSLIYGGEAFF. The CDR3 nucleotides read TGCGCCAGCAGCTTGATTTACGGGGGGGAAGCTTTCTTT.

The chain is built from TRBV2 and TRBJ2-7, with 10 bases matching TRBD1. The ends lost 9 bases at V and 7 bases at J; junction bases unmatched: 12. The germline gives CDR1 SNHLY, CDR2 FYNNEI. The CDR3 consists of 14 residues. The DNA for the CDR3 is TGTGCCAGGGGGGGACCGGGACAGGGGCTTGAGCAGTACTTC. This sequence encodes CARGGPGQGLEQYF.